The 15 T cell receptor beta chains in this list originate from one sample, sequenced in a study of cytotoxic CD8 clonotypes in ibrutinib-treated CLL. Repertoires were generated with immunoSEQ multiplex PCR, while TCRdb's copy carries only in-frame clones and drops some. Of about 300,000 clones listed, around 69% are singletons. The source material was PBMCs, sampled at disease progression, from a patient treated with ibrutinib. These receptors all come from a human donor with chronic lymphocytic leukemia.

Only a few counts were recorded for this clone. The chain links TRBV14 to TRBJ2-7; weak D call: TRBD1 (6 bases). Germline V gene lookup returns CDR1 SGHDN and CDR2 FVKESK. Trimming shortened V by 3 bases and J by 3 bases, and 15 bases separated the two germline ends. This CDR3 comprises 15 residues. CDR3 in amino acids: CASSHLDRGYYEQYF. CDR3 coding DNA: TGTGCCAGCAGCCACTTGGACAGAGGGTACTACGAGCAGTACTTC.

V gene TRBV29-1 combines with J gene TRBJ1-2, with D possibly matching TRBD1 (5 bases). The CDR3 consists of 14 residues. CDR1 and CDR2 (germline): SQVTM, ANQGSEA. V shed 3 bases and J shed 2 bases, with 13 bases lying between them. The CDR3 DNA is TGCAGCGTTGATCGGTCTAGGGGCAACTATGGCTACACCTTC. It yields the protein CSVDRSRGNYGYTF.

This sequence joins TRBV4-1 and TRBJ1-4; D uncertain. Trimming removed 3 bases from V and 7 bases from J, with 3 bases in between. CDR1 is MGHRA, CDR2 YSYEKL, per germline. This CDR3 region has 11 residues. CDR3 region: CASSQSEKLFF. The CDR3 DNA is TGCGCCAGCAGCCAGTCTGAAAAACTGTTTTTT.

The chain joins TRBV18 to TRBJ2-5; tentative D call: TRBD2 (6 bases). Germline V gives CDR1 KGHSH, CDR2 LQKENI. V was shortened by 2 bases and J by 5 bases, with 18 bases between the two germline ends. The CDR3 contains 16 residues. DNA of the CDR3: TGTGCCAGCTCACCAGGAGGGCAAGGGGCGCGGGAGACCCAGTACTTC. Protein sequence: CASSPGGQGARETQYF.

CDR3 loop: CASSSPALLGEAQETQYF. The DNA of the CDR3 is TGTGCCAGCAGCTCCCCTGCGCTTCTGGGGGAAGCCCAAGAGACCCAGTACTTC. The chain links TRBV7-2 to TRBJ2-5, with D tentatively TRBD1 or TRBD2 (5 bases each). Trimming took 4 bases from V and 1 from J, leaving 22 bases between them. Germline values: CDR1 SGHTA, CDR2 FQGNSA. This CDR3 has 18 amino acids.

The chain's CDR3 is CASTYTDRDYGYTF. The DNA for the CDR3 is TGTGCCAGCACCTACACGGACAGGGATTATGGCTACACCTTC. The V gene is TRBV9, the J gene TRBJ1-2; the match to TRBD1 covers 8 bases. V gave up 6 bases and J gave up 5 bases; unmatched junction bases: 9. Germline CDR1 and CDR2: SGDLS and YYNGEE. This CDR3 has 14 residues.

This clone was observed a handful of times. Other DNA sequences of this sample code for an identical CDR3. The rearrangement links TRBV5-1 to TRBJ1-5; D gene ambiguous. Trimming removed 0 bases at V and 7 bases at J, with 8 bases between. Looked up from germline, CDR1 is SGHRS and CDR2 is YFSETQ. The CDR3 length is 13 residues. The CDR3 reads CASSLEGYQPQHF. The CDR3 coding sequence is TGCGCCAGCAGCTTGGAAGGGTACCAGCCCCAGCATTTT.

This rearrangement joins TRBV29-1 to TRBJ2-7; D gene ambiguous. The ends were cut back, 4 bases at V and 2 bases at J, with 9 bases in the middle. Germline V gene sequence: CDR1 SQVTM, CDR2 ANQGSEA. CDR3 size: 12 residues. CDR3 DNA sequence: TGCAGCGTTGCTCACGGAACCTACGAGCAGTACTTC. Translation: CSVAHGTYEQYF.

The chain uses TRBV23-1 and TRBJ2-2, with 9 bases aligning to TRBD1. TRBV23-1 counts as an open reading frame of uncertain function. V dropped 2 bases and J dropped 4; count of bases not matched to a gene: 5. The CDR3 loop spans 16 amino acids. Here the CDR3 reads CASSQGDRDATGELFF. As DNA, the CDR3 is TGCGCCAGCAGTCAAGGGGACAGGGATGCCACCGGGGAGCTGTTTTTT.

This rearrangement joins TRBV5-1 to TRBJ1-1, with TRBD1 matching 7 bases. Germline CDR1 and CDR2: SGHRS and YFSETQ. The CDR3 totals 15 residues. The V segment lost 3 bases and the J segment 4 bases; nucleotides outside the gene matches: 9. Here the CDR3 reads CASSSGGRLGTEAFF. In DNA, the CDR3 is TGCGCCAGCAGCTCAGGGGGTCGATTGGGCACTGAAGCTTTCTTT.

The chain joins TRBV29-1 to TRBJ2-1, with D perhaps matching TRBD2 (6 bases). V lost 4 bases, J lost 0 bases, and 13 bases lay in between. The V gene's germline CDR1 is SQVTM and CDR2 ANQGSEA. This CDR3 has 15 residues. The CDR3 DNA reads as TGCAGCGTTGCAGCGGGTATTAGCTCCTACAATGAGCAGTTCTTC. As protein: CSVAAGISSYNEQFF.

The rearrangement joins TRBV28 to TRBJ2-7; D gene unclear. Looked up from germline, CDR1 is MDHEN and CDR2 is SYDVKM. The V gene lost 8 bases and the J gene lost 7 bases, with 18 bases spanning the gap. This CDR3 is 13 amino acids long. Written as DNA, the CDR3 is TGTGCCAGCCGCGTGTTACCCCAATCGGAGCAGTACTTC. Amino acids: CASRVLPQSEQYF. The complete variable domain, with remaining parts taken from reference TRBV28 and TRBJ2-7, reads DVKVTQSSRYLVKRTGEKVFLECVQDMDHENMFWYRQDPGLGLRLIYFSYDVKMKEKGDIPEGYSVSREKKERFSLILESASTNQTSMYLCASRVLPQSEQYFGPGTRLTVT.

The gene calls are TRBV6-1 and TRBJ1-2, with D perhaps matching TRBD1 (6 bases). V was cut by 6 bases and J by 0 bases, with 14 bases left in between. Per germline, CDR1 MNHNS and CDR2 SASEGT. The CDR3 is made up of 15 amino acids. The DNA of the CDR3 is TGTGCCAGCAGGGACAGCCGGAGCACTAACTATGGCTACACCTTC. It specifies CASRDSRSTNYGYTF.

As DNA, the CDR3 is TGTGCCAGCAGTTTGACTAGCGGAAAAGAGACCCAGTACTTC. It specifies CASSLTSGKETQYF. The genes are TRBV27 and TRBJ2-5; 9 nucleotides line up with TRBD2. There are 14 residues in the CDR3. Losses at the gene ends were 3 bases for V and 3 bases for J; bases not matched to a gene: 2. Germline lookup yields CDR1 MNHEY and CDR2 SMNVEV (reference sequence).

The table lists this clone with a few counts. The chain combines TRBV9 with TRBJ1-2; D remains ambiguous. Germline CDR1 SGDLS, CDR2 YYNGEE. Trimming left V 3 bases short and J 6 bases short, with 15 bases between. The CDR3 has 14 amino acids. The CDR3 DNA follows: TGTGCCAGCAGCGAATGGGGTCGGGATGATGGCTACACCTTC. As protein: CASSEWGRDDGYTF.